This TCR beta chain emerged from a study of shared clonotypes between healthy human individuals. Germline V gene sequence: CDR1 MGHRA, CDR2 YSYEKL. The CDR3 totals 17 residues. V shed 0 bases, J shed 2 bases, and the junction held 7 bases outside the gene matches. In the naive CD8 group, cells lacked CD45RO and were positively selected for CCR7, so terminally differentiated effector memory CD45RA+ cells were left out. Details on this clone: The antigen is not known.

Here immunoSEQ multiplex PCR was the method, and the copy in TCRdb shows in-frame clones only, minus some. There are about 2 million clones in the sample; approximately 94% occur only once, and 1% to 1.5% lies in the top ten. The study's findings and limits: Unshared clonotypes carried lower generation probabilities than those common to all four donors.

The sample taken for sequencing was naive CD8+ T cells sorted from blood. The chain joins TRBV4-1 to TRBJ2-1, with 7 bases lining up with TRBD2. The clonotype originates from a man aged 18 to 29 in good health. The CDR3 sequence: CASSQEGAGVAYNEQFF. The CDR3 DNA reads as TGCGCCAGCAGCCAAGAAGGGGCGGGAGTAGCCTACAATGAGCAGTTCTTC.